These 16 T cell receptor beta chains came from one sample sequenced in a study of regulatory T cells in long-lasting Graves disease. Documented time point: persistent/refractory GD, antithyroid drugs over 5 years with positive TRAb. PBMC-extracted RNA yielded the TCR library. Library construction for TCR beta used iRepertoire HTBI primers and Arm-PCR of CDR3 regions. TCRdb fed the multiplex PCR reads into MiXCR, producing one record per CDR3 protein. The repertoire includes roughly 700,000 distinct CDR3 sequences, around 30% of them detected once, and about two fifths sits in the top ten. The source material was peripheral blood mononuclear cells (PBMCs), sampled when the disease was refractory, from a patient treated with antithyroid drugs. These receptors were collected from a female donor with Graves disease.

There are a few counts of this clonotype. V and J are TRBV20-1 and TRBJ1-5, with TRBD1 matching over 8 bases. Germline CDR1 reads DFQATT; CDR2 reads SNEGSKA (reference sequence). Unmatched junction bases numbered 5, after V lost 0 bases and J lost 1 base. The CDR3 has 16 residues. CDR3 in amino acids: CSARDSGQGSNQPQHF. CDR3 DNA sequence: TGCAGTGCTAGAGATTCTGGACAGGGAAGCAATCAGCCCCAGCATTTT.

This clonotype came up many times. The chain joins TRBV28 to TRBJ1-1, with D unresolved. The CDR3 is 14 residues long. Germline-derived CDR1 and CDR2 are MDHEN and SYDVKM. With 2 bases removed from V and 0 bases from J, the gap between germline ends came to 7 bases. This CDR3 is CASSLIVMNTEAFF. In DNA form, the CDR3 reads TGTGCCAGCAGTTTAATTGTCATGAACACTGAAGCTTTCTTT.

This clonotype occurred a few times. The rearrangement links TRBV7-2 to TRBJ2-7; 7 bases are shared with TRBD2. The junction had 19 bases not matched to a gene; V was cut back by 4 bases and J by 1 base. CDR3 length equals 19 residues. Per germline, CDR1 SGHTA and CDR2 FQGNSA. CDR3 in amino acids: CASSSPRVPGRGRSYEQYF. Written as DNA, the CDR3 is TGTGCCAGCAGCTCACCGCGGGTTCCCGGGCGGGGGAGATCCTACGAGCAGTACTTC.

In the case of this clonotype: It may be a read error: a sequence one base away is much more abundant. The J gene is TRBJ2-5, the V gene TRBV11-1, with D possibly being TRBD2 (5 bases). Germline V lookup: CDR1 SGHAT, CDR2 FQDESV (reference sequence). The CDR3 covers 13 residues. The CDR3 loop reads CASSLSSWETQCF. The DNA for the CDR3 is TGTGCCAGCAGCTTATCCTCGTGGGAGACCCAGTGCTTC.

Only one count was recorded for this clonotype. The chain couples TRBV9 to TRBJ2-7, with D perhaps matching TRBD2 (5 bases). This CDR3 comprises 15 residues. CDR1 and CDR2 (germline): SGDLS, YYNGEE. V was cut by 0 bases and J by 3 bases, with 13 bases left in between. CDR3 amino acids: CASSVGRAGLYEQYF. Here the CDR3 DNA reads TGTGCCAGCAGCGTAGGGCGGGCGGGCCTCTACGAGCAGTACTTC.

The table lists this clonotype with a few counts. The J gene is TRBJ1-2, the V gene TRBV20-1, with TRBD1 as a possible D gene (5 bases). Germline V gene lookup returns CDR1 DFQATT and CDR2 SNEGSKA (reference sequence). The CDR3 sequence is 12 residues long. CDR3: CAVVASEGGYTF. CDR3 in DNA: TGCGCCGTTGTTGCGAGCGAGGGGGGCTACACCTTC.

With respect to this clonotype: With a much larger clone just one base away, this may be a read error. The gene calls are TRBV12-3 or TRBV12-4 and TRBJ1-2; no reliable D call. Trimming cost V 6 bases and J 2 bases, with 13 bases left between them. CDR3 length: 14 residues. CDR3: CASRRGSVNYGYTF. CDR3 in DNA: TGTGCCAGCAGGCGAGGGTCGGTCAACTATGGCTACACCTTC.

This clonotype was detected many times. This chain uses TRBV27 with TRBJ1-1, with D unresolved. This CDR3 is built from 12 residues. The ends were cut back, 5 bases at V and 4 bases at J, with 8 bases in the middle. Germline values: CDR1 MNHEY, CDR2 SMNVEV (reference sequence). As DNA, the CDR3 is TGTGCCAGCAGTACGGGTTCCACTGAAGCTTTCTTT. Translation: CASSTGSTEAFF.

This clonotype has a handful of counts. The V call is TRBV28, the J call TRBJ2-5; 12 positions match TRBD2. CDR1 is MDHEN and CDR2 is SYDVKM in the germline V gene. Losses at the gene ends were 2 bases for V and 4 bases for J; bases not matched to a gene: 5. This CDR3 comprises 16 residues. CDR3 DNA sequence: TGTGCCAGCAGTTTACGACTAGCGGGAGAGGGAGAGACCCAGTACTTC. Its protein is CASSLRLAGEGETQYF.

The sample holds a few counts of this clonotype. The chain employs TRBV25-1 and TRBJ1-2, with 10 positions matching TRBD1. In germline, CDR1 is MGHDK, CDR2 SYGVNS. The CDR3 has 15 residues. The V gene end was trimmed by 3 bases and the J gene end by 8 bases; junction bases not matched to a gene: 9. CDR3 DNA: TGTGCCAGCAGTGATGCGGGACAGGGGAGTAGGGGCTACACCTTC. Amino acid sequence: CASSDAGQGSRGYTF.

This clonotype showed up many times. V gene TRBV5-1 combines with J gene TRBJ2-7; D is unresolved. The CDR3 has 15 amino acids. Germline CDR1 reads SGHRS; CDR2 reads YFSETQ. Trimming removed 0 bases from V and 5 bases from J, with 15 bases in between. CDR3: CASSLVGVVVDEQYF. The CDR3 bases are TGCGCCAGCAGCTTGGTTGGGGTCGTCGTGGACGAGCAGTACTTC. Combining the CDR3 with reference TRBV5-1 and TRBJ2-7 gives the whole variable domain KAGVTQTPRYLIKTRGQQVTLSCSPISGHRSVSWYQQTPGQGLQFLFEYFSETQRNKGNFPGRFSGRQFSNSRSEMNVSTLELGDSALYLCASSLVGVVVDEQYFGPGTRLTVT.

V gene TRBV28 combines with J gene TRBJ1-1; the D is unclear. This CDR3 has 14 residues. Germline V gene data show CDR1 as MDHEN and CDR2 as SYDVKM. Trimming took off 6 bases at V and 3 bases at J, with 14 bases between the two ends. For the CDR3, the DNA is TGTGCCAGCAGCCGCCCCCGGATGGACACTGAAGCTTTCTTT. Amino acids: CASSRPRMDTEAFF.

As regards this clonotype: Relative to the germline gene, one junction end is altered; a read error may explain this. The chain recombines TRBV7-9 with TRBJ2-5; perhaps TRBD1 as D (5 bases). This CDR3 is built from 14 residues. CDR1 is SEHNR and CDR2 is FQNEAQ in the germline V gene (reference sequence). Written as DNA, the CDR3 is TGTGCCAGCAGCTCCAGGGTTGGCCAAGAGACCAAGTACTTC. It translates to CASSSRVGQETKYF. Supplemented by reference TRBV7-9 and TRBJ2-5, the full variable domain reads DTGVSQNPRHKITKRGQNVTFRCDPISEHNRLYWYRQTLGQGPEFLTYFQNEAQLEKSRLLSDRFSAERPKGSFSTLEIQRTEQGDSAMYLCASSSRVGQETKYFGPGTRLLVL.

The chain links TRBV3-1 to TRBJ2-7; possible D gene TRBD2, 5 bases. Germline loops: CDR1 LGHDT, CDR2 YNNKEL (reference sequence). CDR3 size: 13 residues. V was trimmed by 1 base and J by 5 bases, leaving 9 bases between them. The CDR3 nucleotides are TGTGCCAGCAGCCAAGTAGCGATGCACGAGCAGTACTTC. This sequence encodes CASSQVAMHEQYF.

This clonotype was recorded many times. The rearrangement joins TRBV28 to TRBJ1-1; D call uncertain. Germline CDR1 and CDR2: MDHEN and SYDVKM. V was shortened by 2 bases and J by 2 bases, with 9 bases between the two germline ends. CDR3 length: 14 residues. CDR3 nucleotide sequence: TGTGCCAGCAGTTTAGGAAAACCTAACACTGAAGCTTTCTTT. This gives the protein CASSLGKPNTEAFF.

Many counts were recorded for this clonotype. The CDR3 coding sequence is TGCAGTGCGCCATCGGAAACATCCCTCTACGAGCAGTACTTC. Translating it yields CSAPSETSLYEQYF. The rearrangement uses TRBV20-1 and TRBJ2-7; D not resolved. The V end lost 6 bases, the J end lost 3 bases, and 18 bases lay between the germline ends. The CDR3 is 14 residues long. Germline loops: CDR1 DFQATT, CDR2 SNEGSKA (reference sequence).